Following are 14 T cell receptor beta chains from one sample sequenced in a study of T cell changes during pregnancy in multiple sclerosis. The table came from immunoSEQ multiplex PCR; TCRdb's copy has only in-frame clones and leaves some out. This sample yields tens of thousands of clones, of which roughly nine tenths are seen a single time; approximately 0.35% belongs to the top ten. This specimen consisted of CD4+ T cells from peripheral blood mononuclear cells, obtained before pregnancy. These receptor sequences come from a female donor with multiple sclerosis, enrolled in a pregnancy study.

The chain joins TRBV2 to TRBJ2-3; 10 nucleotides align to TRBD2. The J segment lost 5 bases and the V segment lost 5 bases, leaving 13 bases of the junction unmatched. The germline gives CDR1 SNHLY, CDR2 FYNNEI. The CDR3 is 17 residues long. In nucleotides, the CDR3 is TGTGCCAGCAGTCCGATCACACCCGGGACTAGCGTAGATACGCAGTATTTT. Its protein is CASSPITPGTSVDTQYF.

DNA of the CDR3: TGTGCCAGCAGTTCCCCCCCTAGCGGGAGCTACAATGAGCAGTTCTTC. It yields the protein CASSSPPSGSYNEQFF. The chain joins TRBV27 to TRBJ2-1, with 10 positions matching TRBD2. Germline V gives CDR1 MNHEY, CDR2 SMNVEV (reference sequence). V shed 4 bases, J shed 3 bases, and the junction held 6 bases outside the gene matches. The CDR3 spans 16 residues.

This chain links TRBV15 with TRBJ1-3; 8 bases agree with TRBD1. In germline, CDR1 is LNHNV, CDR2 YYDKDF (reference sequence). Trimming cost V 3 bases and J 6 bases; bases outside gene matches: 10. The length of the CDR3 is 16 residues. CDR3 sequence: CATSSTDRVGVNTIYF. CDR3 coding DNA: TGTGCCACCAGCAGTACGGACAGGGTGGGGGTAAACACCATATATTTT.

This clone has a single count. The V call is TRBV28, the J call TRBJ1-4; the D gene is possibly TRBD1 (5 bases). Germline-derived CDR1 and CDR2 are MDHEN and SYDVKM. This CDR3 has 16 amino acids. Between the trimmed V and J ends, which lost 4 bases and 0 bases, there was a span of 12 bases. CDR3 DNA sequence: TGTGCCAGCAGTTCGGGGGAATATGCAACTAATGAAAAACTGTTTTTT. Translation gives CASSSGEYATNEKLFF.

The chain is built from TRBV5-1 and TRBJ1-2; 11 nucleotides align to TRBD1. The CDR3 consists of 16 residues. The V gene end was trimmed by 4 bases and the J gene end by 6 bases; junction bases not matched to a gene: 11. Germline V gene lookup returns CDR1 SGHRS and CDR2 YFSETQ. The CDR3 DNA follows: TGCGCCAGCAGCCCCTTACCGGACAGGGGGCAGAATGGCTACACCTTC. Protein sequence: CASSPLPDRGQNGYTF.

This clone has only one observation. This chain connects TRBV15 to TRBJ2-1; weak D call: TRBD2 (5 bases). Germline CDR1 and CDR2: LNHNV and YYDKDF (reference sequence). This CDR3 has 16 residues. Trimming left V 1 base short and J 1 base short, with 11 bases between. The CDR3 nucleotides read TGTGCCACCAGCAGAGCTAAAACGGGGTCCTACAATGAGCAGTTCTTC. Amino acids: CATSRAKTGSYNEQFF. Complete variable domain (other parts from reference TRBV15 and TRBJ2-1): DAMVIQNPRYQVTQFGKPVTLSCSQTLNHNVMYWYQQKSSQAPKLLFHYYDKDFNNEADTPDNFQSRRPNTSFCFLDIRSPGLGDTAMYLCATSRAKTGSYNEQFFGPGTRLTVL.

The V and J genes are TRBV7-9 and TRBJ1-3, with TRBD1 identical over 7 bases. Looked up from germline, CDR1 is SEHNR and CDR2 is FQNEAQ (reference sequence). The CDR3 covers 14 residues. The V gene end was trimmed by 6 bases and the J gene end by 0 bases; junction bases not matched to a gene: 2. The chain's CDR3 is CASSRQGSGNTIYF. The CDR3 bases are TGTGCCAGCAGTCGACAGGGCTCTGGAAACACCATATATTTT.

The chain links TRBV5-1 to TRBJ2-2, with D possibly being TRBD2 (5 bases). Per the germline V gene, CDR1 is SGHRS and CDR2 is YFSETQ. The CDR3 contains 14 residues. Trimming cost V 0 bases and J 6 bases, with 9 bases left between them. The CDR3 loop is CASSLEGESGELFF. The CDR3 DNA reads TGCGCCAGCAGCTTGGAGGGAGAGTCCGGGGAGCTGTTTTTT.

The gene calls are TRBV18 and TRBJ2-7, with 7 nucleotides matching TRBD1. The germline V gene has CDR1 KGHSH and CDR2 LQKENI. CDR3 size: 13 residues. V gave up 5 bases and J gave up 3 bases; unmatched junction bases: 4. CDR3 region: CASSAGTDYEQYF. In DNA form, the CDR3 reads TGTGCCAGCTCAGCCGGGACAGACTACGAGCAGTACTTC. Using reference TRBV18 and TRBJ2-7 for the parts outside the CDR3, the full variable domain is NAGVMQNPRHLVRRRGQEARLRCSPMKGHSHVYWYRQLPEEGLKFMVYLQKENIIDESGMPKERFSAEFPKEGPSILRIQQVVRGDSAAYFCASSAGTDYEQYFGPGTRLTVT.

The J gene is TRBJ2-1, the V gene TRBV27; TRBD1 matches 8 bases. The CDR3 has 15 residues. In germline, CDR1 is MNHEY, CDR2 SMNVEV (reference sequence). The trim removed 2 bases at V and 8 bases at J, leaving 8 bases unmatched. CDR3 sequence: CASSLIGTGLYEQFF. In DNA, the CDR3 is TGTGCCAGCAGTTTAATCGGGACAGGCCTCTATGAGCAGTTCTTC.

The chain links TRBV29-1 to TRBJ2-1; TRBD2 matches at 10 bases. J lost 5 bases, V lost 7 bases, and 8 bases had no gene match. Looked up from germline, CDR1 is SQVTM and CDR2 is ANQGSEA. The CDR3 runs to 14 residues. CDR3 loop: CSGGLAGVHNEQFF. CDR3 DNA sequence: TGCAGCGGGGGGCTAGCGGGAGTCCACAATGAGCAGTTCTTC.

This chain joins TRBV15 and TRBJ1-4, with 9 bases aligning to TRBD1. Trimming removed 4 bases from V and 8 bases from J; junction bases left unmatched: 8. The germline V gene has CDR1 LNHNV and CDR2 YYDKDF (reference sequence). The CDR3 is made up of 15 amino acids. CDR3: CATSKTGTGNEKLFF. The CDR3 nucleotides are TGTGCCACCAGCAAAACCGGGACAGGGAACGAAAAACTGTTTTTT.

This chain uses TRBV5-1 with TRBJ2-5, with 7 bases fitting TRBD1. The V gene end was trimmed by 0 bases and the J gene end by 1 base; junction bases not matched to a gene: 0. This CDR3 has 14 amino acids. The germline V gene has CDR1 SGHRS and CDR2 YFSETQ. The CDR3, as DNA: TGCGCCAGCAGCTTGGGGGACAGCCAAGAGACCCAGTACTTC. Its protein product is CASSLGDSQETQYF.

The V gene is TRBV5-5, the J gene TRBJ1-2; 7 bases map to TRBD1. The germline V gene encodes CDR1 SGHKS and CDR2 YYEKEE (reference sequence). The CDR3 sequence is 14 residues long. V gave up 2 bases and J gave up 5 bases; unmatched junction bases: 6. DNA for the CDR3: TGTGCCAGCAGCTTAGAACCGGGACAGTATGGCTACACCTTC. Amino acids: CASSLEPGQYGYTF.